This is a list of T cell receptor beta chains from one sample in a study of Tregs in tolerant kidney transplant recipients. The protocol was immunoSEQ multiplex PCR, while the TCRdb copy is restricted to in-frame clones and leaves out a portion. The data show just under 20,000 clones, about two thirds seen once. These receptors lack a known antigen. Material: Tregs from blood cultured with allogeneic cells. The receptors originated from a human donor in good health. The CDR3 runs from the conserved cysteine through the conserved F or W. D genes are given only for firm matches. Part of the rows lack a size; the others show once, few, many or a class for expanded clones.

j_call | d_call | v_call | clone_size | cdr3_nt | cdr3_aa
TRBJ1-4 | TRBD1 | TRBV30 | - | TGTGCCTGGAGTGCTCGGTACAGGGGGCTTCCACCTGAAAAACTGTTTTTT | CAWSARYRGLPPEKLFF
TRBJ1-1 | - | TRBV5-5 | - | TGTGCCTCCACCTGGACCTGGGAGTTGCGGAACACTGAAGCTTTCTTT | CASTWTWELRNTEAFF
TRBJ2-1 | TRBD2 | TRBV9 | - | TGTGCCAGCAGCAGACGGGGACTAGCGGGGGGCTACAACAATGAGCAGTTCTTC | CASSRRGLAGGYNNEQFF
TRBJ1-2 | TRBD1 | TRBV6-5 | - | TGTGCCAGCAGTCCACCGACAGGGAACTATGGCTACACCTTC | CASSPPTGNYGYTF
TRBJ2-6 | - | TRBV5-1 | - | TGCGCCAGCAGCTTGGCTGGGGCCAACGTCCTGACTTTC | CASSLAGANVLTF
TRBJ2-7 | - | TRBV5-1 | - | TGCGCCAGCAGCTTGGACGCCAGGGTCTACGAGCAGTACTTC | CASSLDARVYEQYF
TRBJ1-1 | - | TRBV4-2 | - | TGTGCCAGCAGCCAGGAGGCGGGGTGGGGCACTGAAGCTTTCTTT | CASSQEAGWGTEAFF
TRBJ1-1 | - | TRBV21-1 | - | TGTGCCAGCAGCAAAGCTACCGACGAATCCCTAAACACTGAAGCTTTCTTT | CASSKATDESLNTEAFF
TRBJ1-2 | - | TRBV6-1 | - | TGTGCCAGCAGTGGAACAAACCCTAACTATGGCTACACCTTC | CASSGTNPNYGYTF
TRBJ2-1 | TRBD2 | TRBV7-8 | - | TGTGCCAGCATCGCCCAGCGGGAGTTAGACAATGAGCAGTTCTTC | CASIAQRELDNEQFF
TRBJ2-7 | - | TRBV6-5 | - | TGTGCCAGCCACTCCGCGGCGGGACATTACGAGCAGTACTTC | CASHSAAGHYEQYF
TRBJ2-6 | - | TRBV7-9 | - | TGTGCCAGCAGCTTCCAGACGGTCTCTGGGGCCAACGTCCTGACTTTC | CASSFQTVSGANVLTF
TRBJ2-5 | - | TRBV29-1 | once | TGCAGCGGGGATTCCACAGGGACCCAGTACTTC | CSGDSTGTQYF
TRBJ1-2 | - | TRBV25-1 | - | TGTGCCAGCAGTGAAAGGGGTCCCAGCTATGGCTACACCTTC | CASSERGPSYGYTF
TRBJ2-3 | TRBD2 | TRBV4-2 | - | TGTGCCAGCAGCCCAGGGACTAGCGAGCCAGATACGCAGTATTTT | CASSPGTSEPDTQYF
TRBJ2-3 | - | TRBV6-4 | - | TGTGCCAGCAGTAGGGACCCGAGGGGTACGCAGTATTTT | CASSRDPRGTQYF
TRBJ2-7 | TRBD1 | TRBV18 | - | TGTGCCAGCTCCTCAAGGACAGGGGGTACCGAGCAGTACTTC | CASSSRTGGTEQYF
TRBJ1-1 | - | TRBV6-5 | few | TGTGCCAGCAGCGGCCGGTACGGACAGTCCGTTGGTTTCTTT | CASSGRYGQSVGFF